A single sample is the source of the 27 T cell receptor beta chains below, sequenced in a study of blood T cell repertoires in COVID-19. TCRdb's table, derived via immunoSEQ multiplex PCR, lists solely in-frame clones and lacks some. In the table there are about 350,000 clones, approximately 86% of which are singletons. The sample was peripheral blood. The receptors derive from a woman in her fifties or sixties with COVID-19, enrolled during active disease.

The chain uses TRBV7-2 and TRBJ1-5, with 9 nucleotides matching TRBD1. CDR3 length equals 15 residues. CDR1 is SGHTA, CDR2 FQGNSA, per germline. Trimming took 5 bases from V and 6 from J; bases not matched to a gene: 8. The CDR3 DNA follows: TGTGCCAGCAGCAGCAGACAGGGGGGTATTCAGCCCCAGCATTTT. Its translation is CASSSRQGGIQPQHF. Supplemented by reference TRBV7-2 and TRBJ1-5, the full variable domain reads GAGVSQSPSNKVTEKGKDVELRCDPISGHTALYWYRQSLGQGLEFLIYFQGNSAPDKSGLPSDRFSAERTGGSVSTLTIQRTQQEDSAVYLCASSSRQGGIQPQHFGDGTRLSIL.

This chain connects TRBV19 to TRBJ1-2; D may be TRBD1 (6 bases). Germline loops: CDR1 LNHDA, CDR2 SQIVND (reference sequence). Trimming took off 5 bases at V and 5 bases at J, with 15 bases between the two ends. The CDR3 has 14 residues. CDR3 sequence (DNA): TGTGCCAGTAGTTATGCGGGGGCAAAGTATGGCTACACCTTC. It translates to CASSYAGAKYGYTF.

The chain has TRBV25-1 and TRBJ2-1, with 8 positions matching TRBD2. CDR1 is MGHDK and CDR2 is SYGVNS in the germline V gene. V trimming: 2 bases; J trimming: 7 bases; junction bases outside the gene matches: 7. The CDR3 sequence is 15 residues long. CDR3 loop: CASSERGGPVNEQFF. CDR3 nucleotides: TGTGCCAGCAGTGAACGGGGGGGCCCCGTGAATGAGCAGTTCTTC.

This clone was recorded a few times. This chain connects TRBV20-1 to TRBJ1-1; 7 bases are shared with TRBD1. CDR1 and CDR2 (germline): DFQATT, SNEGSKA (reference sequence). This CDR3 region has 14 residues. The V and J ends lost 3 bases and 4 bases, in that order; junction bases with no gene match: 8. The CDR3 sequence is CSASEGARGTEAFF. The CDR3 DNA reads TGCAGTGCTAGTGAGGGGGCTCGCGGCACTGAAGCTTTCTTT.

The J gene is TRBJ1-1, the V gene TRBV7-6; TRBD1 might be the D (5 bases). The ends were cut back, 6 bases at V and 1 base at J, with 12 bases in the middle. Per the germline V gene, CDR1 is SGHVS and CDR2 is FNYEAQ. The CDR3 runs to 14 residues. This chain's CDR3 is CASSAGLWNTEAFF. CDR3 nucleotide sequence: TGTGCCAGCAGTGCGGGGCTGTGGAACACTGAAGCTTTCTTT.

The rearrangement links TRBV7-2 to TRBJ2-7; maybe TRBD1 (6 bases). Trimming took off 5 bases at V and 3 bases at J, with 17 bases between the two ends. Germline V gene lookup returns CDR1 SGHTA and CDR2 FQGNSA. The CDR3 totals 15 residues. The CDR3 DNA follows: TGTGCCAGCAGCCCTCGAGGGGGAAAGAGCTACGAGCAGTACTTC. This translates into CASSPRGGKSYEQYF.

In its sample, this clone was seen once. The rearrangement joins TRBV30 to TRBJ1-3; D is possibly TRBD1 (5 bases). Per germline, CDR1 GTSNPN and CDR2 SVGIG (reference sequence). The CDR3 loop spans 12 amino acids. V dropped 1 base and J dropped 9 bases, with 10 bases sitting between them. The CDR3 spells CAWSGPTGTIYF. The CDR3 DNA reads as TGTGCCTGGAGTGGACCAACAGGCACCATATATTTT.

This chain uses TRBV4-1 with TRBJ1-1; the match to TRBD1 covers 8 bases. The CDR3 contains 17 residues. Germline CDR1 MGHRA, CDR2 YSYEKL. Trimming took 2 bases from V and 3 from J; bases not matched to a gene: 11. The CDR3 loop reads CASSQRGQGAEYTEAFF. In DNA form, the CDR3 reads TGCGCCAGCAGCCAAAGGGGGCAGGGGGCCGAGTACACTGAAGCTTTCTTT.

The chain has TRBV6-5 and TRBJ2-7; 9 bases are shared with TRBD2. The CDR3 spans 14 residues. Germline V gene lookup returns CDR1 MNHEY and CDR2 SVGAGI. V lost 5 bases to trimming and J lost 5 bases; unmatched junction nucleotides: 7. The CDR3 loop is CASSLAGPGDEQYF. As DNA, the CDR3 is TGTGCCAGCAGTCTAGCGGGACCCGGGGACGAGCAGTACTTC.

This clone was seen a handful of times. V is TRBV7-2 and J is TRBJ2-7; 10 nucleotides match TRBD2. Trimming at V came to 5 bases and at J to 2 bases, leaving 9 bases not matched to a gene. The length of the CDR3 is 16 residues. CDR1 SGHTA and CDR2 FQGNSA come from the germline V gene. CDR3 sequence: CASSPSLSGGAYEQYF. In nucleotides, the CDR3 is TGTGCCAGCAGCCCAAGCCTCAGCGGGGGGGCCTACGAGCAGTACTTC.

In its sample, this clone was seen a few times. The gene calls are TRBV4-1 and TRBJ2-7, with D maybe TRBD1 (5 bases). CDR3 length: 16 amino acids. V lost 4 bases to trimming and J lost 0 bases, with 16 bases between them. Germline assignment: CDR1 MGHRA and CDR2 YSYEKL. CDR3 sequence reads: CASSRTTESSSYEQYF. In nucleotides, the CDR3 is TGCGCCAGCAGCCGCACGACAGAATCTAGCTCCTACGAGCAGTACTTC.

This clone was detected a few times. The chain joins TRBV25-1 to TRBJ1-1, with D perhaps TRBD1 (6 bases). The germline CDR1 and CDR2 sequences are MGHDK and SYGVNS. The CDR3 is 15 amino acids. V was shortened by 6 bases and J by 7 bases, with 21 bases between the two germline ends. The CDR3, as DNA: TGTGCCAGCAGCCCGATTAAAGGGGGGGCTGGTGAAGCTTTCTTT. It codes for CASSPIKGGAGEAFF. Variable domain in full (rest from reference TRBV25-1 and TRBJ1-1): EADIYQTPRYLVIGTGKKITLECSQTMGHDKMYWYQQDPGMELHLIHYSYGVNSTEKGDLSSESTVSRIRTEHFPLTLESARPSHTSQYLCASSPIKGGAGEAFFGQGTRLTVV.

In its sample, this clone was seen once. The chain is built from TRBV4-3 and TRBJ1-2; 9 bases map to TRBD1. V lost 0 bases to trimming and J lost 4 bases; unmatched junction nucleotides: 6. CDR3 size: 16 residues. Germline CDR1 and CDR2: LGHNA and YSLEER. In DNA form, the CDR3 reads TGCGCCAGCAGCCAAGAAATAACAGGGGGCAGCTATGGCTACACCTTC. It yields the protein CASSQEITGGSYGYTF.

The chain uses TRBV7-8 and TRBJ1-3, with 10 bases that match TRBD1. The trim removed 4 bases at V and 4 bases at J, leaving 7 bases unmatched. The CDR3 covers 16 residues. CDR1 is SGHVS and CDR2 is FQNEAQ in the germline V gene. The CDR3 DNA is TGTGCCAGCAGCTGGGACAGGGGAACGGGAGGAAACACCATATATTTT. Translated, it gives CASSWDRGTGGNTIYF.

This rearrangement joins TRBV4-3 to TRBJ2-6, with a tentative D call TRBD2 (5 bases). The germline V and J ends were trimmed by 0 bases and 4 bases, with 13 bases remaining between them. The CDR3 consists of 17 residues. Germline values: CDR1 LGHNA, CDR2 YSLEER. The CDR3 DNA sequence: TGCGCCAGCAGCCAAGATCTAGCCAGGAGCGGGGCCAACGTCCTGACTTTC. Protein sequence: CASSQDLARSGANVLTF.

As to this clone: In the same sample, other DNA sequences code for this CDR3. The V gene is TRBV5-1, the J gene TRBJ2-3, with 9 bases identical to TRBD1. Per the germline V gene, CDR1 is SGHRS and CDR2 is YFSETQ. The trim removed 5 bases at V and 1 base at J, leaving 5 bases unmatched. The length of the CDR3 is 15 residues. The CDR3 region has the DNA TGCGCCAGCAGTCTGACAGGGGGAGGCACAGATACGCAGTATTTT. This sequence encodes CASSLTGGGTDTQYF.

The rearrangement uses TRBV11-2 and TRBJ2-7; perhaps TRBD1 as D (6 bases). Germline V gene lookup returns CDR1 SGHAT and CDR2 FQNNGV. Trimming took 2 bases from V and 2 from J, leaving 10 bases between them. This CDR3 is 14 amino acids long. Here the CDR3 DNA reads TGTGCCAGCAGCTTATTCAGGGGAACCTACGAGCAGTACTTC. Translation: CASSLFRGTYEQYF.

This clone has only one observation. The chain combines TRBV6-4 with TRBJ2-1, with 7 bases aligning to TRBD1. The ends lost 4 bases at V and 1 base at J; junction bases unmatched: 4. The CDR3 is 15 amino acids. Germline V gene data show CDR1 as MRHNA and CDR2 as SNTAGT. Here the CDR3 DNA reads TGTGCCAGCAGTGCGGAACAGGGGTCCTACAATGAGCAGTTCTTC. This codes for CASSAEQGSYNEQFF.

This sequence joins TRBV6-1 and TRBJ1-2; D is possibly TRBD1 (6 bases). This CDR3 has 12 residues. V was clipped by 5 bases and J by 3 bases, with 7 bases between them. CDR1 MNHNS and CDR2 SASEGT come from the germline V gene. CDR3 region: CASSRTDYGYTF. CDR3 nucleotide sequence: TGTGCCAGCAGTCGGACAGACTATGGCTACACCTTC.

The V gene is TRBV5-1, the J gene TRBJ2-2, with TRBD1 as a possible D gene (5 bases). Trimming cost V 4 bases and J 3 bases, with 7 bases left between them. The length of the CDR3 is 13 residues. The germline gives CDR1 SGHRS, CDR2 YFSETQ. The chain's CDR3 is CASSIQDTGELFF. The DNA of the CDR3 is TGCGCCAGCAGCATACAGGACACCGGGGAGCTGTTTTTT. Drawing the rest from reference TRBV5-1 and TRBJ2-2, the complete variable domain is KAGVTQTPRYLIKTRGQQVTLSCSPISGHRSVSWYQQTPGQGLQFLFEYFSETQRNKGNFPGRFSGRQFSNSRSEMNVSTLELGDSALYLCASSIQDTGELFFGEGSRLTVL.

This chain joins TRBV18 and TRBJ1-2; D perhaps matches TRBD1 (5 bases). CDR1 and CDR2 from the germline V gene are KGHSH and LQKENI. With 0 bases removed from V and 8 bases from J, the gap between germline ends came to 13 bases. The CDR3 covers 14 residues. The CDR3 is CASSPPGRDSGYTF. The CDR3 DNA reads as TGTGCCAGCTCACCACCGGGCAGGGATAGCGGCTACACCTTC.

This chain uses TRBV25-1 with TRBJ1-1; D ambiguous. CDR3 size: 15 residues. Germline V CDR1 and CDR2: MGHDK, SYGVNS. Trimming cost V 1 base and J 4 bases, with 13 bases left between them. Here the CDR3 reads CASSESRGFGTEAFF. As DNA, the CDR3 is TGTGCCAGCAGTGAATCCAGAGGCTTTGGCACTGAAGCTTTCTTT. The complete variable domain, with remaining parts taken from reference TRBV25-1 and TRBJ1-1, reads EADIYQTPRYLVIGTGKKITLECSQTMGHDKMYWYQQDPGMELHLIHYSYGVNSTEKGDLSSESTVSRIRTEHFPLTLESARPSHTSQYLCASSESRGFGTEAFFGQGTRLTVV.

The rearrangement links TRBV10-3 to TRBJ1-2; 7 positions match TRBD1. V dropped 4 bases and J dropped 3; count of bases not matched to a gene: 2. The CDR3 is made up of 13 amino acids. Germline V gene lookup returns CDR1 ENHRY and CDR2 SYGVKD. The CDR3 DNA follows: TGTGCCATCAGTGCTCAGGGGGACTATGGCTACACCTTC. It codes for CAISAQGDYGYTF.

The rearrangement links TRBV11-2 to TRBJ1-2; D possibly corresponds to TRBD1 (6 bases). The CDR3 has 14 amino acids. CDR1 and CDR2 (germline): SGHAT, FQNNGV. Trimming stripped 6 bases from V and 4 bases from J, with 15 bases between. CDR3 in DNA: TGTGCCAGCAGACTTACAGGGTCTAGCTATGGCTACACCTTC. Protein sequence: CASRLTGSSYGYTF.

V gene TRBV30 combines with J gene TRBJ1-1, with 7 bases lining up with TRBD1. J was trimmed by 3 bases and V by 2 bases; bases with no gene match: 6. This CDR3 has 14 residues. In germline, CDR1 is GTSNPN, CDR2 SVGIG (reference sequence). The CDR3 DNA reads as TGTGCCTGGAGTTACCTGACAGGGCACACTGAAGCTTTCTTT. Its protein is CAWSYLTGHTEAFF.

V gene TRBV3-1 (or the pseudogene TRBV3-2) combines with J gene TRBJ2-7, with D tentatively TRBD2 (5 bases). The V end lost 1 base, the J end lost 2 bases, and 9 bases lay between the germline ends. CDR1 and CDR2 (germline): LGHDT, YNNKEL (reference sequence). CDR3 length: 14 residues. The CDR3 spells CASSQADSTYEQYF. The CDR3 DNA sequence: TGTGCCAGCAGCCAAGCGGACTCCACCTACGAGCAGTACTTC.

The sample holds one count of this clone. The chain uses TRBV4-2 and TRBJ1-2; tentatively, D is TRBD1 (5 bases). Between the trimmed V and J ends, which lost 1 base and 4 bases, there was a span of 13 bases. The germline CDR1 and CDR2 sequences are LGHNA and YNFKEQ. The CDR3 consists of 15 residues. CDR3 sequence reads: CASSQGGEQAYGYTF. Here the CDR3 DNA reads TGTGCCAGCAGCCAAGGTGGTGAACAGGCCTATGGCTACACCTTC.